This TCR beta chain was captured in a study of blood T cell repertoires in COVID-19. For the study at large: The samples span acute and convalescent COVID-19 from the United States, Italy and Spain.

V lost 6 bases and J lost 4, with 12 bases in between. The germline CDR1 and CDR2 sequences are LNHDA and SQIVND (reference sequence). The CDR3 covers 13 residues. Authors' data handling: From reference gene primer amplification, estimates of nucleated cell counts were derived. Clones were sequenced by immunoSEQ multiplex PCR, and TCRdb holds only the in-frame ones, with some missing. The V and J calls and clone size were taken over from that table, and D and trimming were inferred from the DNA. Of some 70,000 clones listed, 82% are singletons. The sequenced sample was peripheral blood. This chain joins TRBV19 and TRBJ1-1; a possible D gene is TRBD1 (5 bases). This receptor was obtained from a man between 60 and 75 years old with acute or convalescent COVID-19. The CDR3 DNA reads TGTGCCAGTAGGCTAGTCGGGGGCACTGAAGCTTTCTTT. The encoded protein is CASRLVGGTEAFF. Supplemented by reference TRBV19 and TRBJ1-1, the full variable domain reads DGGITQSPKYLFRKEGQNVTLSCEQNLNHDAMYWYRQDPGQGLRLIYYSQIVNDFQKGDIAEGYSVSREKKESFPLTVTSAQKNPTAFYLCASRLVGGTEAFFGQGTRLTVV.